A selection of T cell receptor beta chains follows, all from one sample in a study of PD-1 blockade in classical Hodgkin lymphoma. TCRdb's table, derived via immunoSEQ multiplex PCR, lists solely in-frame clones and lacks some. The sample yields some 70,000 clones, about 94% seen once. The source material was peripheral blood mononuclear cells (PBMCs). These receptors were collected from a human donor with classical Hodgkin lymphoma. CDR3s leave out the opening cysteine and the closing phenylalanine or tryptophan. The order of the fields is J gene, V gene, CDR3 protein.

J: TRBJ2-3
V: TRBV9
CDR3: ASSVEATEADTQY

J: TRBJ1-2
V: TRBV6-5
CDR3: ASRFQELYGYT

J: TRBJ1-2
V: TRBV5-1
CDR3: ASSLDTGNYGYT

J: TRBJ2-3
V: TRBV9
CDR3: ASSVVPSGGAGDTQY

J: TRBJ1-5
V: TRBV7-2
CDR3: ASSRSTGRQPQH

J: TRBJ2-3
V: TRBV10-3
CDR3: AISESANPRDTQY

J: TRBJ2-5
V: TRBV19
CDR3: ASSISGRETQY

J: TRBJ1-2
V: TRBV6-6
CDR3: ASSKLRTGRNGYT

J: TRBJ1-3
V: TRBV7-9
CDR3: ASSFESLARPASGNTIY

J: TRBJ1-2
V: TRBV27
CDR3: ASSRRGYT

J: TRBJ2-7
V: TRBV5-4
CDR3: ASSLEETYEQY

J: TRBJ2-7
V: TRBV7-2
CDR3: ASSLEEAYEQY

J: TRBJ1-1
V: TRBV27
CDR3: ASSPNRERTEAF

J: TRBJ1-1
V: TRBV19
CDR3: ASINELSGGHGTEAF

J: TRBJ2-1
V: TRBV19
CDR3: ASSITGGNEQF

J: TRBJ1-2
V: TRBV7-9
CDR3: ASSLDTGYGGYT

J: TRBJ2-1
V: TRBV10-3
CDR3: AISESAGGPWAQF

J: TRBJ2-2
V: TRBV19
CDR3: ASSPVRTGELF

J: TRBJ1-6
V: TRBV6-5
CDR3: ASTQQGGTLH

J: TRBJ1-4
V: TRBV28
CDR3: ASRPQGATNEKLF

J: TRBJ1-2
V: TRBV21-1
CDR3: ASSNLSRGRNYGYT

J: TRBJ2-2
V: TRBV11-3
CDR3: ASSIHSAGELF

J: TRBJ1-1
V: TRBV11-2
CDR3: ASSLDHQGRAEAF

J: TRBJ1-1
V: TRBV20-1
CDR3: SAPGQGEAF

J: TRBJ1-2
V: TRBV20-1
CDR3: SARGGRGYT

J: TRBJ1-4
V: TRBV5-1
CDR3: ASSVEPRRSNEKLF

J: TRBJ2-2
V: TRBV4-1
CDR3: ASSQGPSGSSTGELF